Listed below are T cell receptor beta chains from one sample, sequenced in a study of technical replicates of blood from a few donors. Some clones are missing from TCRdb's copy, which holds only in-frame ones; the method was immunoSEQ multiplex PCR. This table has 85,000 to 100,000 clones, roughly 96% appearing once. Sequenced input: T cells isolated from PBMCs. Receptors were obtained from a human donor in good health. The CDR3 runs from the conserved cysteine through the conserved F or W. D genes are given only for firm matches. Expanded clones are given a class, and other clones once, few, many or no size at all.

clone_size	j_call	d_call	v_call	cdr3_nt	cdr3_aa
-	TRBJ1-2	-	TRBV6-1	TGTGCCACCGGGTTAGAGGGCCCCTCGAGTGGCTACACCTTC	CATGLEGPSSGYTF
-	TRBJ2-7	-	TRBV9	TGTGCCAGCAGCCCAACCCGGGGTTACGAGCAGTACTTC	CASSPTRGYEQYF
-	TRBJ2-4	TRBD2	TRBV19	TGTGCCAGTAGTATACCGGTCGCTTCGACTAGCGGGAGTTACATTCAGTACTTC	CASSIPVASTSGSYIQYF
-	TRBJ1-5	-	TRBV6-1	TGTGCCAGCAGTGACCCAGGGCTCAGCAATCAGCCCCAGCATTTT	CASSDPGLSNQPQHF
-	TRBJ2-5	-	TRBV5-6	TGTGCCACCATGGGTCAGGGCCTCCAAGAGACCCAGTACTTC	CATMGQGLQETQYF
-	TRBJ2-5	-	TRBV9	TGTGCCAGCAGCGTAGAAAGGGGGGAGACCCAGTACTTC	CASSVERGETQYF
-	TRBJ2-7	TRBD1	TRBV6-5	TGTGCCAGCAGTTCTCAGGGGGCTAACTACGAGCAGTACTTC	CASSSQGANYEQYF
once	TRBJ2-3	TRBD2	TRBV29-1	TGCAGCGTTGTGACTAGCGGTAGCACAGATACGCAGTATTTT	CSVVTSGSTDTQYF
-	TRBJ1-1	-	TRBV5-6	TGTGCCAGCAGCTCCCTTATGAACACTGAAGCTTTCTTT	CASSSLMNTEAFF
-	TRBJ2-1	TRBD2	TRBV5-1	TGCGCCAGCAGCTTTGGGACTAGCGGGAGGGTTACCTACAATGAGCAGTTCTTC	CASSFGTSGRVTYNEQFF
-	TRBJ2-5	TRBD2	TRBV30	TGTGCCTGGAGTCTTCCAGCGGGGGCGGAAGAGACCCAGTACTTC	CAWSLPAGAEETQYF
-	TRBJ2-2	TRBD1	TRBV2	TGTGCCAGCACGAGACAGGGGAAGGCGAACACCGGGGAGCTGTTTTTT	CASTRQGKANTGELFF
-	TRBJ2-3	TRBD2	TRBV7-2	TGTGCCAGCAGCTTCGTAGCGGGAGGGTTAGCAGATACGCAGTATTTT	CASSFVAGGLADTQYF
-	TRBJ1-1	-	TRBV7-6	TGTGCCAGCAGCTCCCCGGGGTCTGGAACTGAAGCTTTCTTT	CASSSPGSGTEAFF
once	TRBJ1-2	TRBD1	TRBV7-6	TGTGCCAGCAGCTCGCGGACAGGGAGCTATGGCTACACCTTC	CASSSRTGSYGYTF
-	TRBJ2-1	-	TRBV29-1	TGCAGCGCCGGGGGGCAATCAGAGCAGTTCTTC	CSAGGQSEQFF
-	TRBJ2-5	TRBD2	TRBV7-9	TGTGCCAGCAGTCCCCCGGCGGGGGGCGAGGAGACCCAGTACTTC	CASSPPAGGEETQYF
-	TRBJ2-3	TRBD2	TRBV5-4	TGTGCCAGCAGCTGGAGCGGGGGGGCCAATGCAGATACGCAGTATTTT	CASSWSGGANADTQYF
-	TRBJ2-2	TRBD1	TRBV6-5	TGTGCCAGCAGTTCGACAGGGGCTAACACCGGGGAGCTGTTTTTT	CASSSTGANTGELFF
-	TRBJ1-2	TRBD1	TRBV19	TGTGCCACGGACAGGGCGAACTATGGCTACACCTTC	CATDRANYGYTF
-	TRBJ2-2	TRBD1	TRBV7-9	TGTGCCAGCAGCAGCCTTTGGGACAGGGTTCAAACCGGGGAGCTGTTTTTT	CASSSLWDRVQTGELFF
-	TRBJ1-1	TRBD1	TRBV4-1	TGCGCCAGCAGCCATTCCTCGGGGACAGGATTGAACACTGAAGCTTTCTTT	CASSHSSGTGLNTEAFF
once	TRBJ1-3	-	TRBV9	TGTGCCAGCAGCGTAGATGTCCTGACCGGGAACACCATATATTTT	CASSVDVLTGNTIYF
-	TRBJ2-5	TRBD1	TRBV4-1	TGCGCCAGCAGCCGTGGGACAGGGGTTGAAGAGACCCAGTACTTC	CASSRGTGVEETQYF
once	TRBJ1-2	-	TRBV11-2	TGTGCCAGCAGCTTAGGCAGGGAGGGGGACGGCTACACCTTC	CASSLGREGDGYTF
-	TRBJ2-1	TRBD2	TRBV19	TGTGCCAGTAGTATTACTAGCGGGGCCTACAATGAGCAGTTCTTC	CASSITSGAYNEQFF
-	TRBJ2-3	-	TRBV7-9	TGTGCCAGCAGCCCGGACAGTGCCCCTAGCACAGATACGCAGTATTTT	CASSPDSAPSTDTQYF
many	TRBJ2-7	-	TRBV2	TGTTCAGCCGCGGACAGAACCTACGAGCAGTACTTC	CSAADRTYEQYF
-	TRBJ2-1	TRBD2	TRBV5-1	TGCGCCAGCAGCTTGAATCCCGAGGGAGGGAGTCAGCAGTTCTTC	CASSLNPEGGSQQFF
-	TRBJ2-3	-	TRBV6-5	TGTGCCAGCAGGGGGAGGTGGGATACGCAGTATTTT	CASRGRWDTQYF
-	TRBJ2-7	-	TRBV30	TGTGCCTGGAGTGGGGGGCTTCAGGGTTACATCTCCTACGAGCAGTACTTC	CAWSGGLQGYISYEQYF
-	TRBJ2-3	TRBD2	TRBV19	TGTGCCAGTAGTGGACTAGCGGGAGCCTCCACAGATACGCAGTATTTT	CASSGLAGASTDTQYF
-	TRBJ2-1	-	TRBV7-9	TGTGCCAGCAGCCCCTCATACAGGGACCCCAAGGATTACAATGAGCAGTTCTTC	CASSPSYRDPKDYNEQFF
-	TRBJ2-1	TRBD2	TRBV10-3	TGTGCCATCAGTGAGTCGATTCCTAGCGGGGGGAATGAGCAGTTCTTC	CAISESIPSGGNEQFF
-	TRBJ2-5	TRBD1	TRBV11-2	TGTGCCAGCAGCTTAGTACCGGGACAGGGTGAGACCCAGTACTTC	CASSLVPGQGETQYF
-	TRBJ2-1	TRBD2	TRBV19	TGTGCCAGTAGTGCGACTAGCGGGACCTACAATGAGCAGTTCTTC	CASSATSGTYNEQFF
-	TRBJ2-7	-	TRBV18	TGTGCCAGCTCACGTCAGGTCTACGAGCAGTACTTC	CASSRQVYEQYF
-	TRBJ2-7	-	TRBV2	TGTGCCAGCAGTGTCAGGGACTCCTACGAGCAGTACTTC	CASSVRDSYEQYF
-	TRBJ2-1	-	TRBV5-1	TGCGCCAGCAGCCTGGGGCCGGGTCCCGAGCAGTTCTTC	CASSLGPGPEQFF
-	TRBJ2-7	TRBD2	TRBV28	TGTGCCAGCTCTCAAAGCGGGAGGCCCTACGAGCAGTACTTC	CASSQSGRPYEQYF
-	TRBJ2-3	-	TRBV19	TGTGCCAGTAGTATAGCCCCTGACGTAGCTAGCACAGATACGCAGTATTTT	CASSIAPDVASTDTQYF
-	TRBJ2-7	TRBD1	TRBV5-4	TGTGCCAGCAGCTCCAGGGCAGGGGGCTACGAGCAGTACTTC	CASSSRAGGYEQYF
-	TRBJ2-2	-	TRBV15	TGTGCCACCAGCAGAGTTGACAGAACCGGGGAGCTGTTTTTT	CATSRVDRTGELFF
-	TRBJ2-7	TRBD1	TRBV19	TGTGCCAGTAGTATAGCCGGGGACAGCTCCTACGAGCAGTACTTC	CASSIAGDSSYEQYF
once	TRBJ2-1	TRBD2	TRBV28	TGTGCCAGCACGGGGTTTCATGGCGGGAGTGTACATGAGCAGTTCTTC	CASTGFHGGSVHEQFF
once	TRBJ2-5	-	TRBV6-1	TGTGCCAGCAGTGAAGCAAGGGGCCAGTACTTC	CASSEARGQYF
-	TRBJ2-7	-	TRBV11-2	TGTGCCAGCAGCTTAGTCGAGTCCTACGAGCAGTACTTC	CASSLVESYEQYF
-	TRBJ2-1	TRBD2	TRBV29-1	TGCAGCGTCGGACTAGCGGGGCACAATGAGCAGTTCTTC	CSVGLAGHNEQFF
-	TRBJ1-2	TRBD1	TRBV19	TGTGCCAGTAGTCCCGGACAGGCCCCGGGCTATGGCTACACCTTC	CASSPGQAPGYGYTF
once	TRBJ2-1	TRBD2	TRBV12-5	TGTGCTAGTGGTCCGGGACTAGCTGACTACAATGAGCAGTTCTTC	CASGPGLADYNEQFF